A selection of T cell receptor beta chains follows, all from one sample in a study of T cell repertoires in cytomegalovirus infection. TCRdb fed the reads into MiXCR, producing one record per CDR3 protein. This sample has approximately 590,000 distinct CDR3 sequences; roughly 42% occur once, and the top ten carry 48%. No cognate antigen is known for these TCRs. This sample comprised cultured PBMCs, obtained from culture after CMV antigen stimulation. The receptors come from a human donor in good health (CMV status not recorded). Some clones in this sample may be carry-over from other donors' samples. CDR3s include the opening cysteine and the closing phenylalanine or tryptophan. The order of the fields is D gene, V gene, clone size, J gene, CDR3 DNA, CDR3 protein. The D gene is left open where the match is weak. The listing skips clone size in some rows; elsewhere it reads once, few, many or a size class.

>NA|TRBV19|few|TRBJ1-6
TGTGCCAGTAGTATAGGCCAGCGGAATTCACCCCTCCACTTT
CASSIGQRNSPLHF
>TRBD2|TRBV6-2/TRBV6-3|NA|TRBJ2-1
TGTGCCAGCAAGTTAGGACTAGAGAAGAATGAGCAGTTCTTC
CASKLGLEKNEQFF
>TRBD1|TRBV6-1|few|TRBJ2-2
TGTGCCAGCAGTGCGCGACAGGGGTTTATCGGGGAGCTGTTTTTT
CASSARQGFIGELFF
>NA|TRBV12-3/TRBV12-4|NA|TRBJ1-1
TGTGCCAGCAGTCCCGGGTGGGCTGAAGCTTTCTTT
CASSPGWAEAFF
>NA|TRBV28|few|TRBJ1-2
TGTGCCAGCAGTGCCCCTGGGGGGGGCTACACCTTC
CASSAPGGGYTF
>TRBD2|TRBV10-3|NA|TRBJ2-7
TGTGCCATCAGTGTTAGCGGGGGTGGCTACGAGCAGTACTTC
CAISVSGGGYEQYF
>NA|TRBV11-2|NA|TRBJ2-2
TGTGCCAGCAGCTTTTGGGATACGAACACCGGGGAGCTGTTTTTT
CASSFWDTNTGELFF
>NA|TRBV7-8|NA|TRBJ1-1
TGTGCCAGCAGCTTTTCAGGGATTAACACTGAAGCTTTCTTT
CASSFSGINTEAFF
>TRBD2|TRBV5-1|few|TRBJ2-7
TGCGCCAGCAGCTTATCTAGCGGGACCTACGAGCAGTACTTC
CASSLSSGTYEQYF
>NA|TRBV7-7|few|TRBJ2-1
TGTGCCAGCAGCTCAAGTGCCGGGAGAGAGCAGTTCTTC
CASSSSAGREQFF
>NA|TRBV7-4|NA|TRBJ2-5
TGTGCCAGCAGCTCCCGGGACCCCAGAATTAGCCAGTACTTC
CASSSRDPRISQYF
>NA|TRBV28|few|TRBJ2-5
TGTGCCAGCAGTCCCTCGGGCCGGTACCAAGAGACCCAGTACTTC
CASSPSGRYQETQYF
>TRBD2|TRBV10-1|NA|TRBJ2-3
TGCGCCAGCAGTAAGTCGGGACTAGCGGGAGTTGGAGATACGCAGTATTTT
CASSKSGLAGVGDTQYF
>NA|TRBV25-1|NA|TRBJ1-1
TGTGCCAGCAGTGAATCGCGGGGGCCCACTGAAGCTTTCTTT
CASSESRGPTEAFF
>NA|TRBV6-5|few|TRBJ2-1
TGTGCCAGCAGTTACTCGGGGGGGCGAAATGAGCAGTTCTTC
CASSYSGGRNEQFF
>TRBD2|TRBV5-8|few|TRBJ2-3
TGTGCCAGCAGCTTGGCAGTTGGGACTAGTTTAGGCCCCACAGATACGCAGTATTTT
CASSLAVGTSLGPTDTQYF
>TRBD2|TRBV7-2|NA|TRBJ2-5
TGTGCCAGCAGCTGGACTAGCTCCCAAGAGACCCAGTACTTC
CASSWTSSQETQYF
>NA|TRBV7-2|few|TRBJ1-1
TGTGCCAGCAGCTTAGACGGCCACAGCCTAGTTACAACTTTCTTT
CASSLDGHSLVTTFF
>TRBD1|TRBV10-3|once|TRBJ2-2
TGTGCCATCAGTCGACAGGGGCCGTCGGCCGGGGAGCTGTTTTTT
CAISRQGPSAGELFF
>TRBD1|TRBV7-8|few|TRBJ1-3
TGTGCCAGCAGTCTGACAGGGCCTGGAAACACCATATATTTT
CASSLTGPGNTIYF
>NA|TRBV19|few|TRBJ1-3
TGTGCCAGTAGCCGACAGGAAACCTACTCTGGAAACACCATATATTTT
CASSRQETYSGNTIYF
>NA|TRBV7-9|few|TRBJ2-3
TGTGCCAGCATCCCTCAGGGGACTGGCACAGATACGCAGTATTTT
CASIPQGTGTDTQYF
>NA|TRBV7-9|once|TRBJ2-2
TGTGCCAGCAGCCCGCCTCGAACGGAGAACACCGGGGAGCTGTTTTTT
CASSPPRTENTGELFF
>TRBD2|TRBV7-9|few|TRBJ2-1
TGTGCCAGCAGCTCAAACCCGGGACTAGAGCAGTTCTTC
CASSSNPGLEQFF
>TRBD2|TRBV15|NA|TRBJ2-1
TGTGCCACCAGCAGGAGAGCTAGCGGGGGATTCAATGAGCAGTTCTTC
CATSRRASGGFNEQFF
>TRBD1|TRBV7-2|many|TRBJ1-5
TGTGCCAGCAGTCCACAGGGGGATAGCAATCAGCCCCAGCATTTT
CASSPQGDSNQPQHF
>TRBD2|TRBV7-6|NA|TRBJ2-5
TGTGCCAGCAGCCCCGGGACTAGCAAGTCAGAGACCCAGTACTTC
CASSPGTSKSETQYF
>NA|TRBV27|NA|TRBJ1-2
TGTGCCAGCAGTTTAAGCGGGACGGCAGGCTACACCTTC
CASSLSGTAGYTF
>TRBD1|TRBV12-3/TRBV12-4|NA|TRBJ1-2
TGTGCCAGCAGCCTCGGGACAGCTGGAAAGGGCTACACCTTC
CASSLGTAGKGYTF
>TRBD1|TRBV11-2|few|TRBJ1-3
TGTGCCAGCAGCCAGACAGGGTATCGGACCTTCTCTGGAAACACCATATATTTT
CASSQTGYRTFSGNTIYF
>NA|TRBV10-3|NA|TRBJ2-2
TGTGCCATCAGTGAGTCGAACGGCGGGGAGCTGTTTTTT
CAISESNGGELFF
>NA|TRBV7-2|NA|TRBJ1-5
TGTGCCAGCAGCTTACTAGGACCCGGTCAGCCCCAGCATTTT
CASSLLGPGQPQHF
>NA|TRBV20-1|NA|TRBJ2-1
TGCAGTGCTAGAGAACAGGCGGGGACCGGGGATGAGCAGTTCTTC
CSAREQAGTGDEQFF
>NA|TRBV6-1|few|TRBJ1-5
TGTGCCAGCGCGACGGCGGGGGGCAATCAGCCCCAGCATTTT
CASATAGGNQPQHF
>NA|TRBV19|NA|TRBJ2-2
TGTGCCAGTAGTATAGATCCCGGGGTCACCGGGGAGCTGTTTTTT
CASSIDPGVTGELFF
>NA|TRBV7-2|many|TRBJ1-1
TGTGCCAGCAGCTCCAATTCTCCAAGGTACACTGAAGCTTTCTTT
CASSSNSPRYTEAFF
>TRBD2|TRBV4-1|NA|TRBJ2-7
TGCGCCAGCAGCCAAGACCGGACTAGCGGATACGAGCAGTACTTC
CASSQDRTSGYEQYF
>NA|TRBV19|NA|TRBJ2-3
TGTGCCAGTAGTATTGGGGGGACGCCCTTCGGGAACCGGATTGCAAGGGGGTTTCAATATTTT
CASSIGGTPFGNRIARGFQYF
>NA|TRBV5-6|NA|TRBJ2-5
TGTGCCAGCAGCACGGCCGGAGTTGAGACCCAGTACTTC
CASSTAGVETQYF
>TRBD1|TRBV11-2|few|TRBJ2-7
TGTGCCAGCAGCCCGGACAGGGGGTCCCACTACGAGCAGTACTTC
CASSPDRGSHYEQYF
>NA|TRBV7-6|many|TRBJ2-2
TGTGCCAGCAGCCCCAGAGGCGGTATTAACACCGGGGAGCTGTTTTTT
CASSPRGGINTGELFF
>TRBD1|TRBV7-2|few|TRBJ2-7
TGTGCCAGCAGCCGAACCTTGGGGAGACAGGGGTTCCACGAGCAGTACTTC
CASSRTLGRQGFHEQYF
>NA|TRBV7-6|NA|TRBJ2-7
TGTGCCAGCGCTCGGGGCAGGTCGCGCTACGAGCAGTACTTC
CASARGRSRYEQYF
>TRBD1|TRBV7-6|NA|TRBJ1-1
TGTGCCAGCAGCTTACTCCGGGACAGGGGAGGCCACACTGAAGCTTTCTTT
CASSLLRDRGGHTEAFF
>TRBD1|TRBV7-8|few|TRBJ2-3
TGTGCCAGCAGCGCCCGGTCAGGGGGTTTGTCTCATACGCAGTATTTT
CASSARSGGLSHTQYF
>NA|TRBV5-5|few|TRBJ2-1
TGTGCCAGCAGCCCCCGATGGAGCGCCGATACAAATGAGCAGTTCTTC
CASSPRWSADTNEQFF
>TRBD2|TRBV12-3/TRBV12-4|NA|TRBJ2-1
TGTGCCAGCAGGCTCTCGGCGGGGGGGGATGAGCAGTTCTTC
CASRLSAGGDEQFF
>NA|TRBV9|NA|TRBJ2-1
TGTGCCAGCAGCGAGGGCTATTCATGGGAGCAGTTCTTC
CASSEGYSWEQFF